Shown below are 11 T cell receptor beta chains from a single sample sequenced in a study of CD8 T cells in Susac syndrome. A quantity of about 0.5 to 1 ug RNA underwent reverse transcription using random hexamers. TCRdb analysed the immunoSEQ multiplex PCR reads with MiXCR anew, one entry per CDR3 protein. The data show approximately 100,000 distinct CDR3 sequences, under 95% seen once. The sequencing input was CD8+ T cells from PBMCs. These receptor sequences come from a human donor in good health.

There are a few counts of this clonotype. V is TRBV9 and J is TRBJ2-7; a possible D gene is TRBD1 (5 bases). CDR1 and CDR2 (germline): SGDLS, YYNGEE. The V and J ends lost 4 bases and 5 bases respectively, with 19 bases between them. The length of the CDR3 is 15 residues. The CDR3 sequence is CASSLLAQGSDEQYF. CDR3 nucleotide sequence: TGTGCCAGCAGCCTCCTCGCCCAGGGTTCGGACGAGCAGTACTTC.

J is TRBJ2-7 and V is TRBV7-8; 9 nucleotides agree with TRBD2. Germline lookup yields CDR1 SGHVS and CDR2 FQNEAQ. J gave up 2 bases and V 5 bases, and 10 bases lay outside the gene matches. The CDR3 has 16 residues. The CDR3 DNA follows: TGTGCCAGCAGCGCCCCCAGAGTAGCGGGGGCCTACGAGCAGTACTTC. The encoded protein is CASSAPRVAGAYEQYF.

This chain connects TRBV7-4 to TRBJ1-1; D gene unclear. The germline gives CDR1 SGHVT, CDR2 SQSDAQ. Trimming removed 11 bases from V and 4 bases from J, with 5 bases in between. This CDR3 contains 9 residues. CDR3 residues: CALFTEAFF. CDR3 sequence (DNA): TGTGCCCTTTTCACTGAAGCTTTCTTT.

CDR3 coding DNA: TGTGCCAGCAGCTCCGGACAGGGGGCGACGGCCGTCACTGAAGCTTTCTTT. Translated, it gives CASSSGQGATAVTEAFF. This chain joins TRBV11-2 and TRBJ1-1; 11 nucleotides line up with TRBD1. The CDR3 has 17 residues. Trimming removed 4 bases from V and 4 bases from J; junction bases left unmatched: 11. Germline V gene data show CDR1 as SGHAT and CDR2 as FQNNGV.

CDR3 coding DNA: TGTGCCAGCAGTTTAGACAGTCCCTACGAGCAGTACTTC. Encoded protein: CASSLDSPYEQYF. The chain joins TRBV28 to TRBJ2-7; tentatively, D is TRBD1 (5 bases). The CDR3 runs 13 residues. The germline V and J ends were trimmed by 2 bases and 2 bases, with 7 bases remaining between them. Germline-derived CDR1 and CDR2 are MDHEN and SYDVKM. Using reference TRBV28 and TRBJ2-7 for the parts outside the CDR3, the full variable domain is DVKVTQSSRYLVKRTGEKVFLECVQDMDHENMFWYRQDPGLGLRLIYFSYDVKMKEKGDIPEGYSVSREKKERFSLILESASTNQTSMYLCASSLDSPYEQYFGPGTRLTVT.

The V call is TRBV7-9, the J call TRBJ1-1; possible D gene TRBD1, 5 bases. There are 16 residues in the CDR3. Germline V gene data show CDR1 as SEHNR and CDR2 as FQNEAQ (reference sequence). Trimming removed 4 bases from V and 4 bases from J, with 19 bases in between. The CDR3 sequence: CASSSTSWGGGTEAFF. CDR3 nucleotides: TGTGCCAGCAGCTCGACCTCCTGGGGGGGAGGCACTGAAGCTTTCTTT.

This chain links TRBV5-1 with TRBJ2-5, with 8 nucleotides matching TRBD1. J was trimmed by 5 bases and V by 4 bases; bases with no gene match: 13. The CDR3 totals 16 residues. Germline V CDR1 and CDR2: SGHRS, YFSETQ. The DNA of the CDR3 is TGCGCCAGCAGCCAGATGGTTGGCAGGGGGCGGGAGACCCAGTACTTC. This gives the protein CASSQMVGRGRETQYF.

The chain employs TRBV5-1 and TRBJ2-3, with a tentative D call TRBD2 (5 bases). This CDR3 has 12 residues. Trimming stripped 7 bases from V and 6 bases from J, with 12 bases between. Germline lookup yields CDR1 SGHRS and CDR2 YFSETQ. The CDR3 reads CASLDWSDTQYF. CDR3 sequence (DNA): TGCGCCAGCCTGGACTGGTCGGATACGCAGTATTTT.

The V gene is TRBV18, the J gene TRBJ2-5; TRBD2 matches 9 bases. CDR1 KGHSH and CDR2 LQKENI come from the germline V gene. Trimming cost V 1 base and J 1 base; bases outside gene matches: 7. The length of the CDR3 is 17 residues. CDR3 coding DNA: TGTGCCAGCTCACCACTTGGCGGGGGGGCCGGCCAAGAGACCCAGTACTTC. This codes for CASSPLGGGAGQETQYF. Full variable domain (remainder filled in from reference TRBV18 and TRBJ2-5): NAGVMQNPRHLVRRRGQEARLRCSPMKGHSHVYWYRQLPEEGLKFMVYLQKENIIDESGMPKERFSAEFPKEGPSILRIQQVVRGDSAAYFCASSPLGGGAGQETQYFGPGTRLLVL.

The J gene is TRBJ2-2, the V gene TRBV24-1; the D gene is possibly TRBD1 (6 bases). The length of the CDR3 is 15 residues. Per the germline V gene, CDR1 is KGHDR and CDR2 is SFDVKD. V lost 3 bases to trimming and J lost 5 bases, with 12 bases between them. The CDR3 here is CATSDPQTGTGELFF. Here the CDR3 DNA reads TGTGCCACCAGTGATCCTCAAACAGGGACCGGGGAGCTGTTTTTT.

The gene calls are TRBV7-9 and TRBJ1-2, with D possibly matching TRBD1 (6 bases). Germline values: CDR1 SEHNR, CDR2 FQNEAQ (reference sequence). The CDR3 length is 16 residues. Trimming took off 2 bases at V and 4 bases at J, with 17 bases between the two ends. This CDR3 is CASSLTLRGSIYGYTF. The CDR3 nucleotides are TGTGCCAGCAGCTTAACTCTCAGGGGAAGTATCTATGGCTACACCTTC. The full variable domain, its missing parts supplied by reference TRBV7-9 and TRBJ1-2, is DTGVSQNPRHKITKRGQNVTFRCDPISEHNRLYWYRQTLGQGPEFLTYFQNEAQLEKSRLLSDRFSAERPKGSFSTLEIQRTEQGDSAMYLCASSLTLRGSIYGYTFGSGTRLTVV.